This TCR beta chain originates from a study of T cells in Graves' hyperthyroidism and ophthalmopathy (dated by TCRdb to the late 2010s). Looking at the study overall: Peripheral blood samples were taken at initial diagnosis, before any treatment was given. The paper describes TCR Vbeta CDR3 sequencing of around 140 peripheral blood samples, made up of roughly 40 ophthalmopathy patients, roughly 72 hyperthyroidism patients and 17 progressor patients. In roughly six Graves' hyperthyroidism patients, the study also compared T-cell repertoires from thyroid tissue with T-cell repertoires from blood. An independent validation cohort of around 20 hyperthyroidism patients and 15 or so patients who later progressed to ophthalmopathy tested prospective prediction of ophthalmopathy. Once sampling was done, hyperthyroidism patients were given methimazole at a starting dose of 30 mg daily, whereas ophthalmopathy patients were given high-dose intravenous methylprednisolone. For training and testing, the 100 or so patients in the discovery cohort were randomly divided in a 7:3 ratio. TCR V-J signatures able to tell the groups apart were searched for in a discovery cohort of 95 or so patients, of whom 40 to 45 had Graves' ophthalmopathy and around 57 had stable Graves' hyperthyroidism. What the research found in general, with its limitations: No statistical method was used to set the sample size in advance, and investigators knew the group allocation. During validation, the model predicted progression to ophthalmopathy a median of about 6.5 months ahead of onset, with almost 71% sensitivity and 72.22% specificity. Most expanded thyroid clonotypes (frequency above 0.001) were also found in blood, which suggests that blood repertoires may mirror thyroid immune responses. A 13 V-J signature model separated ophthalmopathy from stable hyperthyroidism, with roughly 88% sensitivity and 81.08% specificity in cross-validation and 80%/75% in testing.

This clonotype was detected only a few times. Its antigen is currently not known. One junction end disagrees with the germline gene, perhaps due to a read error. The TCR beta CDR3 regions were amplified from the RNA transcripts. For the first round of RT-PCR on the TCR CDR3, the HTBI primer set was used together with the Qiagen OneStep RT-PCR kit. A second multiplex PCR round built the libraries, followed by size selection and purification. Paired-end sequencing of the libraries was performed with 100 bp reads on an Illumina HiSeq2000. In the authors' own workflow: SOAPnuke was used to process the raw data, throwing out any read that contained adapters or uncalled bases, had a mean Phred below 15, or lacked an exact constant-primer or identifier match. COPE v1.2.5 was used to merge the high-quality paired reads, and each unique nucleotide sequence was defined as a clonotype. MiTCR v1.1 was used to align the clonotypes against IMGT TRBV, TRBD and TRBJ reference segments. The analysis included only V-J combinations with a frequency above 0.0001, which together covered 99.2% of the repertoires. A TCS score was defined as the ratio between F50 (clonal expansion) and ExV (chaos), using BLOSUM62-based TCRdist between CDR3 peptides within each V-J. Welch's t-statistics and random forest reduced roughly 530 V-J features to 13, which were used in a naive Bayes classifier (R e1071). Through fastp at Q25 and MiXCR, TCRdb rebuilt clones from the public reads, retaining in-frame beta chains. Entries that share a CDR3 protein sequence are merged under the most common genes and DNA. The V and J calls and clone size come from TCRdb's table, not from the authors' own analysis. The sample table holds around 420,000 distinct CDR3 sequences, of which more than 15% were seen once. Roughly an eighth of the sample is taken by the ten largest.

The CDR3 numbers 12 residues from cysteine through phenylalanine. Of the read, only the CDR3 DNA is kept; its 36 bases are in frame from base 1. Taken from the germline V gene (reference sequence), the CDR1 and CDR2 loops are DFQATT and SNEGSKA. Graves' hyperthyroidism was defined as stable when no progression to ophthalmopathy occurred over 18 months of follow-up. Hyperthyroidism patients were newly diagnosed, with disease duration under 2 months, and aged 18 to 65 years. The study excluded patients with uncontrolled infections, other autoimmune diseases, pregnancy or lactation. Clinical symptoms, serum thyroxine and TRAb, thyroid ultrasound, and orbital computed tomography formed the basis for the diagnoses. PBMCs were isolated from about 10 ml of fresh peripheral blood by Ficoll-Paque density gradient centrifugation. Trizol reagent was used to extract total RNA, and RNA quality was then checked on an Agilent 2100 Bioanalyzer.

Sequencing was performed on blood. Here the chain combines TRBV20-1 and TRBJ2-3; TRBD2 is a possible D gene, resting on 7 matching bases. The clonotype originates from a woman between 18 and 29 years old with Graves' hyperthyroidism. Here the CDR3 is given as CSVRGGADTQYF. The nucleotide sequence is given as TGCAGTGTTAGAGGGGGGGCCGATACGCAGTATTTT.